What follows are 3 T cell receptor beta chains derived from one specimen sequenced in a study of blood T cell repertoires in COVID-19. Clones were sequenced by immunoSEQ multiplex PCR, and TCRdb holds only the in-frame ones, with some missing. The sample lists some 340,000 clones, 85% occurring once. The sequencing input was peripheral blood. These receptors were collected from a woman younger than 30 with acute or convalescent COVID-19.

The chain has TRBV10-1 and TRBJ1-5; TRBD1 aligns across 9 bases. The CDR3 covers 17 residues. Germline trimming cut 0 bases from V and 7 bases from J; bases unmatched to any gene: 10. The germline gives CDR1 WNHNN, CDR2 SYGVQD (reference sequence). The chain's CDR3 is CASSESKRTGANQPQHF. The CDR3 nucleotides are TGCGCCAGCAGTGAGTCGAAACGGACAGGGGCGAACCAGCCCCAGCATTTT.

The gene calls are TRBV11-1 and TRBJ2-5; TRBD2 might be the D (5 bases). Germline CDR1 and CDR2: SGHAT and FQDESV (reference sequence). The V end was cut by 3 bases, the J end by 4 bases, with 9 bases between. This CDR3 is built from 13 residues. CDR3 DNA sequence: TGTGCCAGCAGCTTTCGGGGTGTAGAGACCCAGTACTTC. Amino acid sequence: CASSFRGVETQYF.

The chain links TRBV21-1 to TRBJ1-6; TRBD1, as called in the table, went unchecked against the DNA. TRBV21-1 is a pseudogene segment. The CDR3 is made up of 12 amino acids. The chain's CDR3 is CASSKEWLTLHF. Here the CDR3 DNA reads TGTGCCAGCAGCAAAGAATGGCTCACCCTCCACTTT.